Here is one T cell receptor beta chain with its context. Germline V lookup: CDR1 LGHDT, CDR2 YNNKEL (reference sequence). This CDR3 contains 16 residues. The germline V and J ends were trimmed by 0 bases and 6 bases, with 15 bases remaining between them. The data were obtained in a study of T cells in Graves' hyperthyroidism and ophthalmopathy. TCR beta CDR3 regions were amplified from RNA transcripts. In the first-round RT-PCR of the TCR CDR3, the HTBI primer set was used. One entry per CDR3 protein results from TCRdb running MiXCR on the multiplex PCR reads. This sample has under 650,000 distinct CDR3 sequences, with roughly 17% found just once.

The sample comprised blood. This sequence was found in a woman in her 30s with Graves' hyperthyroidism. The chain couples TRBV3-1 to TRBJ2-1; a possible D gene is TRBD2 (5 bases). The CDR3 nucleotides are TGTGCCAGCAGCCAAGATATAGGACTTGCACCCAATGAGCAGTTCTTC. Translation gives CASSQDIGLAPNEQFF.